This T cell receptor beta chain was recorded in a study of tumor-infiltrating lymphocytes in primary liver carcinoma. About the study: Each sample had roughly 3.5 to 7.5 million productive TCRbeta reads regardless of tissue type.

CDR1 and CDR2 from the germline V gene are LGHNA and YNFKEQ. The CDR3 runs 15 residues. J was trimmed by 6 bases and V by 7 bases; bases with no gene match: 12. Whole-study findings and limits: Tumor tissue displayed a significantly greater top-250-clone fraction than blood (p = 0.039).

On this clonotype itself: The target antigen is unknown. A much larger clonotype is one base distant, so this may be a read error.

TCR beta cDNA was reverse-transcribed from roughly 520 ng of total RNA. The reaction used a constant-region primer and ProtoScript II reverse transcriptase. What produced the TCR beta libraries was three nested multiplex PCR rounds using slightly modified ARM-PCR. Researchers ran the first two PCR rounds for around 10 cycles each with TRBV1-TRBV30 forward primers and a C-beta reverse primer. TCRdb fed the multiplex PCR reads into MiXCR, producing one record per CDR3 protein. The sample lists 300,000 to 350,000 distinct CDR3 sequences, about three fifths occurring once. The authors took blood RNA from unsorted whole blood and also extracted germline DNA. Roughly 4 milliliters of peripheral blood were drawn preoperatively.

This TCR was recovered from a woman aged 25 to 39 with primary liver carcinoma and hepatitis B virus infection. Specimen: peripheral blood. J is TRBJ2-1 and V is TRBV4-2; TRBD2 aligns across 7 bases. The DNA of the CDR3 is TGTGCCAGCAACCCCATAGCGGGCGCTTCCAATGAGCAGTTCTTC. Protein sequence: CASNPIAGASNEQFF.